The present T cell receptor (beta chain) was sequenced within a study of neurological immune-mediated disorders (dated by TCRdb to between 2018 and 2021). Concerning the study at large: Among the approximately 34 multiple sclerosis patients, about 31 had relapsing-remitting MS and 3 had secondary progressive MS. The approximately 100 TCR-beta libraries included longitudinal samples, technical triplicates and paired sorted CD4+ and CD8+ T-cell subsets alongside PBMC samples. The cohort included some 70 subjects: about 14 with HAM/TSP, about 34 with multiple sclerosis, and approximately 20 healthy controls. Peripheral blood TCR-beta repertoires from HTLV-I-associated myelopathy (HAM/TSP) patients, multiple sclerosis patients and healthy controls were compared by UMI-based sequencing. Overall results and qualifications from the work: No identical CDR3 amino acid sequences were shared among expanded clones across subjects, suggesting private TCR-beta repertoires in all groups. The highest TCR clonal expansion was observed in HAM/TSP patients, whereas the lowest was observed in MS patients, even when compared with healthy controls. The MS cluster was not associated with any clinical or MRI features, and the authors stated that larger cohorts are needed. Phylogenetic analysis grouped repertoires from 18 of 34 MS patients into a cluster of related CDR3 sequences, suggesting a possible repertoire-level signature.

Concerning this clonotype itself: Its recognized antigen is unknown. Nothing much larger sits one base from this clone, and base qualities are not available.

Unsorted PBMC libraries were generated from 2 million PBMCs stored in RNAlater at -80 °C until RNA extraction. Multiple sclerosis patients were enrolled in a US clinical protocol evaluating disease progression by magnetic resonance imaging. Peripheral blood was subjected to Ficoll-Hypaque density gradient centrifugation to isolate PBMCs, which were then cryopreserved in liquid nitrogen. cDNA synthesis used template-switch 5'RACE with a primer carrying a 10-nucleotide random unique molecular identifier tagging each TCR transcript. Every sequencing run yielded over 160 million TCR-beta sequences covering 15-18 subjects. The RNeasy kit was used to extract total RNA. TCR-beta VDJ regions were amplified with primers for the TCR constant region and the 5'RACE anchor, using the KAPA Real-time Library Amplification kit. Sample indexes and Illumina adaptors were added in a first PCR, after which library yield was increased in a second PCR. After Ampure bead purification, the TCR product of roughly 650 bp was size-selected on a 2% E-gel SizeSelection system. Before pooling, library quality was checked on a Bioanalyzer, concentration was measured with Qubit, and libraries were quantified with the Kapa Library Quantification kit. An Illumina HiSeq 2500 sequenced the libraries paired-end 2 x 150 bp. To increase sequence diversity, 25-30% phiX was spiked into each library pool. Per the authors' processing: Quality-filtered reads were processed with the UMI-based MiGEC pipeline, which removed over 85% of raw TCR sequences during error correction. VDJ genes were aligned to IMGT germline references, and clonotypes were defined by unique CDR3 amino acid sequence plus V-J genes. Clonal expansion, Shannon diversity and CDR3 relatedness (CalcPairwiseDistances, ClusterSamples) were evaluated with VDJtools, and phylogenetic trees were built with CLCbio workbench. Expanded clones were defined as having at least 8 unique UMIs, based on coefficient-of-variation modelling across technical triplicates. TCRdb reprocessed the public reads (quality trimming at Q25 with fastp, clone calling with MiXCR) and kept in-frame beta chains. Each entry merges the rows of one CDR3 protein and shows their most common DNA and genes. Clone size and V and J calls follow TCRdb, not the original study. For this sample there are more than 45,000 distinct CDR3 sequences; roughly 2.5% appear just once. The ten top clones hold 3% of the sample.

The junction shows trimming of 6 bases on V and 3 bases on J, plus 12 bases between the germline ends. Based on the germline V gene, the CDR1 and CDR2 sequences are KGHSH and LQKENI. Spanning cysteine to phenylalanine, the CDR3 consists of 13 amino acids. Only the CDR3 DNA is retained, 39 bases long and in frame from the first base. This TCR was recovered from a man aged 50-59 years with multiple sclerosis. The sample was PBMCs. Recombination joined TRBV18 with TRBJ2-7; 5 matching bases give a weak D call of TRBD1. The DNA reads TGTGCCAGCTCGCGACAGAGCATCTACGAGCAGTACTTC. Translated, this is CASSRQSIYEQYF.